The 4 T cell receptor beta chains below all came from one sample that was sequenced in a study of shared clonotypes between healthy human individuals. Some clones are missing from TCRdb's copy, which holds only in-frame ones; the method was immunoSEQ multiplex PCR. The table has around 510,000 clones, around 80% seen once; the top ten hold 12%. Sequenced: PBMCs. These receptors originate from a woman aged 40 to 50 in good health. Some clones in this sample may be carry-over from other donors' samples.

This clone was counted once. Since a much larger clone is just one base distant, this may be a read error. This chain connects TRBV4-1 to TRBJ2-7; D remains ambiguous. Trimming removed 4 bases at V and 3 bases at J, with 10 bases between. CDR1 and CDR2 (germline): MGHRA, YSYEKL. The CDR3 is made up of 13 amino acids. The CDR3 DNA reads as TGCGCCAGCAGCCTAGACAAGGACTACGAGCAGTACTTC. Protein sequence: CASSLDKDYEQYF.

The chain uses TRBV28 and TRBJ2-6; TRBD1 might be the D (6 bases). Germline values: CDR1 MDHEN, CDR2 SYDVKM. This CDR3 is built from 15 residues. Trimming shortened V by 5 bases and J by 0 bases, and 8 bases separated the two germline ends. This CDR3 reads CASSGGRSGANVLTF. CDR3 nucleotides: TGTGCCAGCAGTGGGGGCCGCTCTGGGGCCAACGTCCTGACTTTC.

The chain is built from TRBV5-1 and TRBJ1-2; 12 bases agree with TRBD1. The V gene's germline CDR1 is SGHRS and CDR2 YFSETQ. This CDR3 spans 16 amino acids. The V segment lost 0 bases and the J segment 7 bases; nucleotides outside the gene matches: 7. In nucleotides, the CDR3 is TGCGCCAGCAGCTTGGTGGTCGGGACAGGGGGCTCTGGCTACACCTTC. It specifies CASSLVVGTGGSGYTF.

This chain joins TRBV30 and TRBJ1-2; D is possibly TRBD1 (5 bases). The CDR3 contains 12 residues. The V end was cut by 4 bases, the J end by 2 bases, with 8 bases between. Germline assignment: CDR1 GTSNPN and CDR2 SVGIG (reference sequence). The CDR3 loop is CAWTGNNYGYTF. CDR3 sequence (DNA): TGTGCCTGGACAGGGAACAACTATGGCTACACCTTC.